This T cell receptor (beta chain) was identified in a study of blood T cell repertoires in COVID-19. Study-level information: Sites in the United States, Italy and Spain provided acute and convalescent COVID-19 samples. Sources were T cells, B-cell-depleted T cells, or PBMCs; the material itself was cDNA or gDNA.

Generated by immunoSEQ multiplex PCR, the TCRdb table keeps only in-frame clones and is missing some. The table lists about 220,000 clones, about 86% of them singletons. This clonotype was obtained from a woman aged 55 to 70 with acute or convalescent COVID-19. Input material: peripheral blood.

The CDR3 bases are TGTGCCAGCAGGAGGACAGGGGATAAAGCTTTCTTT. Protein: CASRRTGDKAFF. The V call is TRBV12-3 or TRBV12-4, the J call TRBJ1-1, with 9 bases matching TRBD1. J gave up 9 bases and V 6 bases, and 5 bases lay outside the gene matches. The CDR3 is made up of 12 amino acids.